This T cell receptor beta chain appears in the sequencing data of a study of shared clonotypes between healthy human individuals. The wider study: Contributing individuals were a couple of females and three males aged 18 to 49.

Germline V gene sequence: CDR1 MNHEY, CDR2 SMNVEV (reference sequence). CDR3 length: 13 residues. Concerning this clone itself: Germline and junction disagree at one end, which may indicate a read error.

Donors, without exception, were Caucasian adults residing in Nashville, Tennessee. Tens of millions of PBMCs supplied genomic DNA for unsorted samples. In the source study's methods: ImmunoSEQ gave junction-only sequences without quality scores, so filtering differed. Here immunoSEQ multiplex PCR was the method, and the copy in TCRdb shows in-frame clones only, minus some. Clone size and the V and J calls come from that table; the DNA yielded D and trimming. The top ten clones hold around 12% of a sample with approximately 480,000 clones, 75% to 80% of them seen once. The receptor was isolated from a woman aged 40 to 55 in good health. Some clones in this sample may be carry-over from other donors' samples. Sequencing input: PBMCs. This chain uses TRBV27 with TRBJ1-2, with a weak D call TRBD1 (5 bases). This chain's CDR3 is CAGSLLGADGYTF. CDR3 nucleotides: TGTGCCGGCAGTTTATTAGGGGCGGATGGCTACACCTTC.